This TCR beta chain was profiled in a study of blood T cell repertoires in COVID-19. Study as a whole: From T cells, B-cell-depleted T cells, or PBMCs came the material, which was cDNA or gDNA.

This CDR3 spans 14 amino acids. CDR1 and CDR2 (germline): SGHRS, YFSETQ. With 1 base clipped from V and 1 base from J, the junction kept 2 bases outside the gene matches. Here immunoSEQ multiplex PCR was the method, and the copy in TCRdb shows in-frame clones only, minus some. This table holds roughly 250,000 clones, 70% to 90% found once. This chain joins TRBV5-1 and TRBJ2-7; 7 bases are a match to TRBD1. The specimen was PBMCs or T cells enriched from blood (not recorded which). The TCR was taken from a woman aged 30 to 39 who had recovered from COVID-19. The CDR3 spells CASSLSGQSYEQYF. The CDR3 DNA follows: TGCGCCAGCAGCTTGTCGGGACAGTCCTACGAGCAGTACTTC.